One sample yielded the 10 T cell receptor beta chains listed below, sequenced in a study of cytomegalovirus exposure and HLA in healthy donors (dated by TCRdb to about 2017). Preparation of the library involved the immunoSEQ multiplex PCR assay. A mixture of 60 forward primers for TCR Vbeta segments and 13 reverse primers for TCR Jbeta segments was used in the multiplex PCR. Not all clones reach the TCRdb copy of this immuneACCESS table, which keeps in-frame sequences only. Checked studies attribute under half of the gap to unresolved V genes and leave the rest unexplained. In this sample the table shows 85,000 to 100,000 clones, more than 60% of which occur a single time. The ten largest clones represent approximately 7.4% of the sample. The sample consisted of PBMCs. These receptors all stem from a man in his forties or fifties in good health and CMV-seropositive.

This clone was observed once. In nucleotides, the CDR3 is TGTGCCAGCAGTTTATTAGCGGGGACTTACGAGCAGTACTTC. Encoded protein: CASSLLAGTYEQYF. The chain uses TRBV6-5 and TRBJ2-7; TRBD2 matches 8 bases. This CDR3 has 14 amino acids. The V gene end was trimmed by 4 bases and the J gene end by 4 bases; junction bases not matched to a gene: 6. The V gene's germline CDR1 is MNHEY and CDR2 SVGAGI.

Here the CDR3 reads CASSPGSGNYGYTF. For the CDR3, the DNA is TGTGCCAGCTCACCGGGGTCAGGGAACTATGGCTACACCTTC. The chain couples TRBV18 to TRBJ1-2, with a possible D match to TRBD1 (5 bases). The CDR3 has 14 residues. V was pared by 3 bases and J by 2 bases, with 10 bases between. Germline V gene sequence: CDR1 KGHSH, CDR2 LQKENI.

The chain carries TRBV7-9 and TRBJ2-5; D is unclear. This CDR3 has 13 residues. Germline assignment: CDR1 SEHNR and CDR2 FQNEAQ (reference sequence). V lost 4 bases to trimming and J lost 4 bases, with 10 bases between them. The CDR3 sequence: CASSSAAAETQYF. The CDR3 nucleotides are TGTGCCAGCAGCTCGGCGGCAGCAGAGACCCAGTACTTC.

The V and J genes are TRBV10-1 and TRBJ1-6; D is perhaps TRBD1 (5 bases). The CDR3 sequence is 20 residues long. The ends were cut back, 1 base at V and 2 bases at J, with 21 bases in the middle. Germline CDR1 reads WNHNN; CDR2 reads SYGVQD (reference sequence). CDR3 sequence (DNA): TGCGCCAGCAGTGAGTTAGAGGTGAACACCGGGGGTACCTATAATTCACCCCTCCACTTT. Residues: CASSELEVNTGGTYNSPLHF.

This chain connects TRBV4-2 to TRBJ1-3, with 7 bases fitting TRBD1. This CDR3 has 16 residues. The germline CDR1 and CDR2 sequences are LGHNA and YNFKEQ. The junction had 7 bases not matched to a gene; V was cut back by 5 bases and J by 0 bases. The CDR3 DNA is TGTGCCAGCAGCGTTACAGGGGCTCGCTCTGGAAACACCATATATTTT. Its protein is CASSVTGARSGNTIYF.

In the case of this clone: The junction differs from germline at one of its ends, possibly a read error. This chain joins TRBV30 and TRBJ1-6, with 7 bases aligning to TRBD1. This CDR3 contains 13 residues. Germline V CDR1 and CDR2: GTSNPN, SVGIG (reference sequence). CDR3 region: CAWTGGEYSPLNF. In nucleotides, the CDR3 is TGTGCCTGGACAGGGGGAGAATATTCACCCCTCAACTTT.

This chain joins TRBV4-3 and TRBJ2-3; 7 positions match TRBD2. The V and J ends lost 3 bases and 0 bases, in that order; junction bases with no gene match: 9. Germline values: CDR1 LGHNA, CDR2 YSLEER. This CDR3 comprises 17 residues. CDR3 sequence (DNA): TGCGCCAGCAGCCATCTCTCGGCTAGCGGCAGCACAGATACGCAGTATTTT. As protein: CASSHLSASGSTDTQYF.

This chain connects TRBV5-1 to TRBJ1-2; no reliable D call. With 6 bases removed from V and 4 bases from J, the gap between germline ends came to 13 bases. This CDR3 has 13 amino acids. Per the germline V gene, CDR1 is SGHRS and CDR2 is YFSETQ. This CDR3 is CASKSPGIYGYTF. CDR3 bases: TGCGCCAGCAAATCCCCGGGTATCTATGGCTACACCTTC.

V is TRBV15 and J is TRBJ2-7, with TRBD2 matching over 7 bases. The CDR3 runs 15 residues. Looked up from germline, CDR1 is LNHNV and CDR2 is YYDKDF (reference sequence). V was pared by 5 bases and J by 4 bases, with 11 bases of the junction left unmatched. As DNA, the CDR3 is TGTGCCACCAGCTTAGGGAGGGGTAGCCTTTACGAGCAGTACTTC. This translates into CATSLGRGSLYEQYF.

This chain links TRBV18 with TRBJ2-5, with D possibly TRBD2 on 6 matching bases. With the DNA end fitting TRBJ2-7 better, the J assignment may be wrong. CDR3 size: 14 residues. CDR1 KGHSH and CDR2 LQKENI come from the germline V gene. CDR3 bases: TGTGCCAGCTCACCGCGGGACGGCGGCTACGAGCAGTACTTC. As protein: CASSPRDGGYEQYF.